This TCR beta chain is from a study of tumor and adjacent non-tumor tissue in lung cancer. RNA was extracted from bulk tissue without any cell sorting. The normal lung tissue was taken more than 3 cm from the tumor edge. A modified ARM-PCR protocol with three rounds of nested PCR amplified TCRbeta. A single record per CDR3 protein comes from TCRdb applying MiXCR to the multiplex PCR reads. Of approximately 62,000 distinct CDR3 sequences listed, about 55% are singletons. The CDR3 is 14 amino acids. In regard to this clonotype: At one end, the junction sequence differs from germline, possibly due to a read error.

The sequenced sample consisted of distant non-tumor lung tissue. The V gene is TRBV12-3 or TRBV12-4, the J gene TRBJ1-5; perhaps TRBD1 as D (5 bases). The receptor was isolated from a man in his 70s with non-small cell lung cancer. CDR3 nucleotide sequence: TGTACCAGCAGTTCTGCAGGGTGGCATCAGCCCCAGCATTTT. It yields the protein CTSSSAGWHQPQHF.